Listed below are T cell receptor beta chains from one sample, sequenced in a study of control samples from healthy donors and cancer patients. This table comes from immunoSEQ multiplex PCR, and its TCRdb copy is limited to in-frame clones, with some not included. The sample has around 70,000 clones, 94% seen once. Material: blood. Receptors were obtained from a woman under 40 in good health. The CDR3 runs from the conserved cysteine through the conserved F or W. A D gene is named only where the DNA matches it firmly. Size is stated for part of the rows, as once, few or many counts, or as a class when the clone is expanded.

>TRBJ2-1|.|17|TRBD2|TRBV19
CASRKGTSGGEYNEQFF
TGTGCCAGTAGAAAAGGGACTAGCGGGGGTGAGTACAATGAGCAGTTCTTC
>TRBJ2-4|.|13|.|TRBV12-3/TRBV12-4
CASSLGTGIIQYF
TGTGCCAGCAGTTTGGGGACGGGAATAATTCAGTACTTC
>TRBJ2-5|.|15|TRBD2|TRBV2
CASLRGGLHQETQYF
TGTGCCAGCCTCCGGGGGGGCCTTCATCAAGAGACCCAGTACTTC
>TRBJ1-6|.|15|.|TRBV28
CASTPAGGNNSPLHF
TGTGCCAGCACCCCGGCGGGGGGGAATAATTCACCCCTCCACTTT
>TRBJ1-2|.|14|.|TRBV7-9
CASSLSDTSEGYTF
TGTGCCAGCAGCTTAAGTGACACTTCAGAGGGCTACACCTTC
>TRBJ2-3|.|15|.|TRBV15
CATSSSGAITDTQYF
TGTGCCACCAGCAGTTCAGGGGCCATCACAGATACGCAGTATTTT
>TRBJ1-2|.|13|TRBD1|TRBV6-5
CASSYPGGRSYTF
TGTGCCAGCAGTTACCCAGGGGGCCGGAGCTACACCTTC
>TRBJ1-2|.|15|.|TRBV11-2
CASSLDNGRAYGYTF
TGTGCCAGCAGCTTAGATAACGGGAGGGCTTATGGCTACACCTTC
>TRBJ1-4|.|14|TRBD1|TRBV18
CASSRTGGQEKLFF
TGTGCCAGCTCAAGGACAGGGGGGCAAGAAAAACTGTTTTTT
>TRBJ2-7|.|16|TRBD1|TRBV13
CASSLGDRGQNYEQYF
TGTGCCAGCAGCCTTGGGGACAGGGGGCAAAACTACGAGCAGTACTTC
>TRBJ2-2|few|13|.|TRBV6-5
CASRGAEAGELFF
TGTGCCAGCCGGGGGGCGGAGGCCGGGGAGCTGTTTTTT
>TRBJ1-2|.|13|.|TRBV4-1
CASSPGRLYGYTF
TGCGCCAGCAGCCCGGGGAGACTCTATGGCTACACCTTC
>TRBJ2-3|few|14|TRBD1|TRBV19
CASSPDRGTDTQYF
TGTGCCAGTAGTCCTGACAGGGGGACAGATACGCAGTATTTT
>TRBJ1-1|.|13|.|TRBV19
CASSISLEAEAFF
TGTGCCAGTAGTATCTCCCTAGAGGCTGAAGCTTTCTTT
>TRBJ1-1|.|15|.|TRBV25-1
CASSEGKGRWTEAFF
TGTGCCAGCAGTGAAGGCAAGGGACGATGGACTGAAGCTTTCTTT
>TRBJ1-1|once|14|.|TRBV4-1
CASSRRGVNTEAFF
TGCGCCAGCAGCCGCCGAGGGGTGAACACTGAAGCTTTCTTT
>TRBJ1-2|.|15|.|TRBV6-5
CASSYTGNGDYGYTF
TGTGCCAGCAGTTATACAGGGAACGGGGACTATGGCTACACCTTC
>TRBJ1-1|.|12|.|TRBV10-2
CASREGNTEAFF
TGCGCCAGCAGAGAGGGCAACACTGAAGCTTTCTTT
>TRBJ1-6|.|15|.|TRBV5-1
CASKERGLDNSPLHF
TGCGCCAGCAAGGAGAGGGGGTTGGATAATTCACCCCTCCACTTT
>TRBJ1-6|.|16|TRBD1|TRBV6-5
CASSSTGTGSGSPLHF
TGTGCCAGCAGTTCCACCGGGACAGGGTCCGGTTCACCCCTCCACTTT
>TRBJ1-5|.|16|.|TRBV19
CASSTTAGVHNQPQHF
TGTGCCAGTAGTACAACTGCGGGGGTCCACAATCAGCCCCAGCATTTT
>TRBJ1-6|.|16|.|TRBV2
CASSEGLGVNNSPLHF
TGTGCCAGCAGTGAAGGGCTGGGCGTCAATAATTCACCCCTCCACTTT
>TRBJ2-1|.|13|.|TRBV27
CASSLGLSNEQFF
TGTGCCAGCAGTTTAGGTCTATCGAATGAGCAGTTCTTC
>TRBJ2-1|.|13|.|TRBV9
CASNSSGLNEQFF
TGTGCCAGCAACTCCTCGGGGCTAAATGAGCAGTTCTTC